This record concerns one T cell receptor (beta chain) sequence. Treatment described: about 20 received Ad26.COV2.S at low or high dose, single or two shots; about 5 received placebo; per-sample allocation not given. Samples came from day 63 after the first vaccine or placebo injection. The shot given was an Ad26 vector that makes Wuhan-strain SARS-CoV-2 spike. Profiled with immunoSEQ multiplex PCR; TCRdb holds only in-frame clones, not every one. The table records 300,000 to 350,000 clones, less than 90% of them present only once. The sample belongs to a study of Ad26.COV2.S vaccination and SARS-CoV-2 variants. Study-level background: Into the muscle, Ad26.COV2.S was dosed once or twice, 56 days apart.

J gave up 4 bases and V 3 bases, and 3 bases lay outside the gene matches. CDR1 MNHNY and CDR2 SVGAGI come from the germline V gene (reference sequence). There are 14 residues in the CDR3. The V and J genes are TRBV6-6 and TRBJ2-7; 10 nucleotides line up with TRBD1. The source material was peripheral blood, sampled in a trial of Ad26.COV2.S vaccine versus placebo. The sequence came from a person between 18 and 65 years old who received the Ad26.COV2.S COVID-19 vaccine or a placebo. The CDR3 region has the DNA TGTGCCAGCAGTTATATGGGACAGGGGTACGAGCAGTACTTC. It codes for CASSYMGQGYEQYF.